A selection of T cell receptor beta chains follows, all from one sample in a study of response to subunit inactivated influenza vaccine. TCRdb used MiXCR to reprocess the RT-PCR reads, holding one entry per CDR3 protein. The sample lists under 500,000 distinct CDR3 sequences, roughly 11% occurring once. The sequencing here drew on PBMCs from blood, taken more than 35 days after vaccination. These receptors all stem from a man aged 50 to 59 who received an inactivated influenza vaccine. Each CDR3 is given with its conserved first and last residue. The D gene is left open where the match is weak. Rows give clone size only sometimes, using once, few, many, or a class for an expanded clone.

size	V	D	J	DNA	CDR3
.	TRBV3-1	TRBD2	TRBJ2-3	TGTGCCAGCAGCCAAGATTGGACTAGCGGAGATACGCAGTATTTT	CASSQDWTSGDTQYF
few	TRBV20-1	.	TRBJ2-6	TGCAGTGCCAGGGGACCTGACTCTGGGGCCAACGTCCTGACTTTC	CSARGPDSGANVLTF
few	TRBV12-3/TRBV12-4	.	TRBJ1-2	TGTGCCAGCAGTTCCGCCTTCTGGGCGTCTAACTATGGCTACACCTTC	CASSSAFWASNYGYTF
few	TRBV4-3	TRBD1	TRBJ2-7	TGCGCCAGCAGCCAAGATCAAGGACAGGGGTCCTACGAGCAGTACTTC	CASSQDQGQGSYEQYF
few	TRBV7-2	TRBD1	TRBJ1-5	TGTGCCAGCAGCTTACAGGGACAGTTTCATCAGCCCCAGCATTTT	CASSLQGQFHQPQHF
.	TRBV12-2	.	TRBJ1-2	TGTGCAAGTCGCTTAATGCCGAGCCTCTATGTCTACACCTTC	CASRLMPSLYVYTF
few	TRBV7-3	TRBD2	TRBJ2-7	TGTGCCAGCAGCCTCAACGGACTAGCGGGAGCTTTGCAGTACTTC	CASSLNGLAGALQYF
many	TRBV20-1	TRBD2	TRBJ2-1	TGCAGTGCTAGAGCCGGGACTAGCGTCAACAATGAGCAGTTCTTC	CSARAGTSVNNEQFF
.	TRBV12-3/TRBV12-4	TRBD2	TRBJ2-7	TGTGCCAGCAGTAACGGACTAGCGGGCTCCTACGAGCAGTACTTC	CASSNGLAGSYEQYF
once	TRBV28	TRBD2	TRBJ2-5	TGTGCCAGCATGAGTAACGGGGGGCAAGAGACCCAGTACTTC	CASMSNGGQETQYF
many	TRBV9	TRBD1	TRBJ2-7	TGTGCCAGCAGCGGGGGACAGGGCTACGAGCAGTACTTC	CASSGGQGYEQYF
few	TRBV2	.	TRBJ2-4	TGTGCCAGCGCGGGAACTTTGCTTGTCAAAAACATTCAGTACTTC	CASAGTLLVKNIQYF
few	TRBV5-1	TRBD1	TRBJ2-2	TGCGCCAGCAGCTTGGGACAGGGATTTACCGGGGAGCTGTTTTTT	CASSLGQGFTGELFF
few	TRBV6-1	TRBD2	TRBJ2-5	TGTGCCAGCAGTCCACGACCGGGACTAACGTACCAAGAGACCCAGTACTTC	CASSPRPGLTYQETQYF
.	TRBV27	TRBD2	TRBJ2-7	TGTGCCATCAGTTCCAGACTAGCGGGAGTAAGAGAGCAGTACTTC	CAISSRLAGVREQYF
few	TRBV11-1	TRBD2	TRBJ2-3	TGTGCCAGCGGCACACCTCGTCGAGCTAGCGGGGTAACAGATACGCAGTATTTT	CASGTPRRASGVTDTQYF
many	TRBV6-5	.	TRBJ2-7	TGTGCCAGCAGTTACTCCTGGGACTCGCCCTACGAGCAGTACTTC	CASSYSWDSPYEQYF
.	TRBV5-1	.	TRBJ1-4	TGCGCCAGCAGCGCGACGGGAACTAATGAAAAACTGTTTTTT	CASSATGTNEKLFF
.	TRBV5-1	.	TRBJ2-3	TGCGCCAGCAGCTTACGGGAGAACACAGATACGCAGTATTTT	CASSLRENTDTQYF
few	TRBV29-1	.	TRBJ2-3	TGCAGCGTTGGACAACTCACAGATACGCAGTATTTT	CSVGQLTDTQYF
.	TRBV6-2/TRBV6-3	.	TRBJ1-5	TGTGCCAGCAGTTACCCTACAGGGTACACTAAGAGCAATCAGCCCCAGCATTTT	CASSYPTGYTKSNQPQHF
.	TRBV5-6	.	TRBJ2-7	TGTGCCAGCAGCTTGTCCGGCTGGGAGCAGTACTTC	CASSLSGWEQYF
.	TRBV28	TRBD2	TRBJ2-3	TGTGCCAGCAGTCCTAGCGGGAGGGCCAATACGCAGTATTTT	CASSPSGRANTQYF
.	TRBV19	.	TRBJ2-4	TGTGCCAGTAGTAATGAACTAGCCAAAAACATTCAGTACTTC	CASSNELAKNIQYF
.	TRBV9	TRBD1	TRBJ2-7	TGTGCCAGCAGCGTAGGGGACAGGGCCCACGAGCAGTACTTC	CASSVGDRAHEQYF
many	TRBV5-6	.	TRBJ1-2	TGTGCCAGCAGTCGTACAGATTATGGCTACACCTTC	CASSRTDYGYTF
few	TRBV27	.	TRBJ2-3	TGTGCCAGCAGTAGGCGGGCCCGCCCAGATACGCAGTATTTT	CASSRRARPDTQYF
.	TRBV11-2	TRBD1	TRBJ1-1	TGTGCCAGCAGCTGGGGGGACAGGGTCGGCACTGAAGCTTTCTTT	CASSWGDRVGTEAFF
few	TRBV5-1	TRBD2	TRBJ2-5	TGCGCCAGCAGCTTGGCCCCCGGGGGGGGCCAAGAGACCCAGTACTTC	CASSLAPGGGQETQYF
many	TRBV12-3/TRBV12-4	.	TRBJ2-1	TGTGCCAGCAGTTTAGTTTCGGGGCAGGGATCCTACAATGAGCAGTTCTTC	CASSLVSGQGSYNEQFF
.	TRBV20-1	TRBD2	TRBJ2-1	TGCAGTGCTAGAGATGAGGGACTAGCGGGACCAAACAATGAGCAGTTCTTC	CSARDEGLAGPNNEQFF
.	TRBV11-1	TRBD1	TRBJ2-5	TGTGCCAGCAGCTTAGTCTTCAGGGAAGGGGGCCTATGGGCGACCCAGTACTTC	CASSLVFREGGLWATQYF
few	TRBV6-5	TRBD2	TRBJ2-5	TGTGCCAGCAGTTACAAGGCTAGCGGGGGGGAAGAGACCCAGTACTTC	CASSYKASGGEETQYF
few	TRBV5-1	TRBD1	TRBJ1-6	TGCGCCAGCAGCCCAACTAACCGGGACAGGAGCTCCTATAATTCACCCCTCCACTTT	CASSPTNRDRSSYNSPLHF
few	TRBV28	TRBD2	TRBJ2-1	TGTGCCAGCAGTTTAAGGGTAGCGGGAGAGGGGGATGAGCAGTTCTTC	CASSLRVAGEGDEQFF
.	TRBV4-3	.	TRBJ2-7	TGCGCCAGCAGCCAAGGAGAAGGGAACGAGCAGTACTTC	CASSQGEGNEQYF
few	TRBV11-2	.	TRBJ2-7	TGTGCCAGCAGCTCGACTAAGGGGTCCTACGAGCAGTACTTC	CASSSTKGSYEQYF
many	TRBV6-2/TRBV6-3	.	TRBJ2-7	TGTGCCAGCAGTCCACTTGGGGGCTACGAGCAGTACTTC	CASSPLGGYEQYF
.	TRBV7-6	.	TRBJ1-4	TGTGCCAGCAGCTTAGCGCAGGGCTCCGGTGAAAAACTGTTTTTT	CASSLAQGSGEKLFF
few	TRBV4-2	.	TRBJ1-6	TGTGCCAGCAGCCAAGAACAGGCTTATAATTCACCCCTCCACTTT	CASSQEQAYNSPLHF
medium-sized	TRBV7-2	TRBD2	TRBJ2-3	TGTGCCAGCAGCTTTGGCGTGAAGACTAGCGGGAGAAATACGCAGTATTTT	CASSFGVKTSGRNTQYF
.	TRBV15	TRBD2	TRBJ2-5	TGTGCCACCAGCAGAGACCCGGGACTACAAAAGACCCAGTACTTC	CATSRDPGLQKTQYF
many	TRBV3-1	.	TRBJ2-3	TGTGCCAGCAGCCAAGTCACATCCCTTGATACGCAGTATTTT	CASSQVTSLDTQYF
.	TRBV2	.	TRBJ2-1	TGTGCCACCCAGCCTAGCCGATACAGAAGCTCCTACAATGAGCAGTTCTTC	CATQPSRYRSSYNEQFF
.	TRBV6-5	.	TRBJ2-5	TGTGCCAGCAGTTACTTGGGGGGAGGCCTAGAAGAGACCCAGTACTTC	CASSYLGGGLEETQYF
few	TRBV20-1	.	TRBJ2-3	TGCAGTGCTAGTCCGGACGATAGCACAGATACGCAGTATTTT	CSASPDDSTDTQYF
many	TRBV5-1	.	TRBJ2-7	TGCGCCAGCAGCTTGACCGCGGGTCAGTACGAGCAGTACTTC	CASSLTAGQYEQYF
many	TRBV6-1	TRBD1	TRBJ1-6	TGTGCCAGCAGACACGGGACAGGGGCTTACGAAGCACCCCTCCACTTT	CASRHGTGAYEAPLHF
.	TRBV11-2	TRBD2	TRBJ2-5	TGTGCCAGCAGCTTAGGTCCAGCGGGGGATTGGGAAGAGACCCAGTACTTC	CASSLGPAGDWEETQYF
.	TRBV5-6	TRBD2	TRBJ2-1	TGTGCCAGCAGCGAACGATCTAGCGGGGGGCTTTACAATGAGCAGTTCTTC	CASSERSSGGLYNEQFF
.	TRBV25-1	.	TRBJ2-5	TGTACCAGCAGTGAATACGTGGCGACCCAAGAGACCCAGTACTTC	CTSSEYVATQETQYF
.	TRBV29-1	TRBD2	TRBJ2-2	TGCAGCGTTAGGATTGTGACTAGCGGGAGAAACACCGGGGAGCTGTTTTTT	CSVRIVTSGRNTGELFF
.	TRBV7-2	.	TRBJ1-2	TGTGCCAGCAGCACCCGGAGGGTAAAGAGGGAGGGCTACACCTTC	CASSTRRVKREGYTF
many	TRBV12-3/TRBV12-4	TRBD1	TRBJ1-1	TGTGCCAGCAGACCCGGGACAGGGGGCTACACTGAAGCTTTCTTT	CASRPGTGGYTEAFF
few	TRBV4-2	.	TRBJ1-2	TGTGCCAGCAGCCCTGACTCCTGGACCCATGGCTACACCTTC	CASSPDSWTHGYTF
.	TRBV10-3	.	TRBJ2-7	TGTGCCATCAGTGATTCTTTGGCTGTGGCCTACGAGCAGTACTTC	CAISDSLAVAYEQYF
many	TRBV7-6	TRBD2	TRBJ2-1	TGTGCCAGCAGCTCACGCAAAAGCGGGGGCCACAATGAGCAGTTCTTC	CASSSRKSGGHNEQFF
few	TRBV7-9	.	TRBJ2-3	TGTGCCAGCAGCTTATTCTTCCTGCGAGATCCAGATACGCAGTATTTT	CASSLFFLRDPDTQYF
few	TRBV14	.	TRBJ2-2	TGTGCCAGCAGCCCCGCCCCCGGGGAGCTGTTTTTT	CASSPAPGELFF
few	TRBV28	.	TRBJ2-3	TGTGCCAGCAGCACATACGAGTTCACAGATACGCAGTATTTT	CASSTYEFTDTQYF